The 23 T cell receptor beta chains presented below share a single source sample, sequenced in a study of control samples from healthy donors and cancer patients. The repertoire was sequenced with immunoSEQ multiplex PCR; TCRdb's copy has only in-frame clones and lacks some. The repertoire consists of hundreds of thousands of clones, with 75% to 95% occurring once and the leading ten covering more than 6%. The sample consisted of PBMCs. The receptors come from a man aged 35-49 years with head and neck cancer.

This clone has just one count. The chain carries TRBV15 and TRBJ2-3, with unresolved D. The CDR3 spans 13 residues. Per germline, CDR1 LNHNV and CDR2 YYDKDF (reference sequence). Trimming removed 1 base from V and 0 bases from J, with 2 bases in between. CDR3 sequence: CATSRGSTDTQYF. The CDR3 coding sequence is TGTGCCACCAGCAGAGGGAGCACAGATACGCAGTATTTT.

This chain connects TRBV2 to TRBJ2-3, with D maybe TRBD2 (6 bases). V dropped 4 bases and J dropped 8 bases, with 16 bases sitting between them. This CDR3 spans 14 amino acids. Germline CDR1 reads SNHLY; CDR2 reads FYNNEI. The CDR3 reads CASSASALLSTQYF. DNA of the CDR3: TGTGCCAGCAGTGCTAGCGCCCTTCTCAGTACGCAGTATTTT.

The chain couples TRBV3-1 (or the pseudogene TRBV3-2) to TRBJ2-7, with 12 bases lining up with TRBD2. Germline lookup yields CDR1 LGHDT and CDR2 YNNKEL (reference sequence). The CDR3 covers 15 residues. After removal of 4 bases from V and 6 bases from J, the junction contained 7 bases not matched to a gene. The CDR3: CASSRRLAGVGEQYF. The CDR3 DNA is TGTGCCAGCAGCCGAAGACTAGCGGGAGTAGGCGAGCAGTACTTC.

The rearrangement links TRBV6-5 to TRBJ2-7; possibly TRBD2 for D (6 bases). V dropped 0 bases and J dropped 3 bases, with 15 bases sitting between them. Germline-derived CDR1 and CDR2 are MNHEY and SVGAGI. This CDR3 has 16 amino acids. This chain's CDR3 is CASSYSRVGGFYEQYF. CDR3 nucleotide sequence: TGTGCCAGCAGTTACTCGCGGGTGGGGGGATTCTACGAGCAGTACTTC.

The V call is TRBV23-1, the J call TRBJ1-2, with 10 nucleotides matching TRBD1. TRBV23-1 is annotated as an ORF whose role is uncertain. The CDR3 contains 15 residues. V shed 4 bases and J 3 bases; nucleotides not matched to a gene: 5. The CDR3 here is CASSLGQGGYYGYTF. Here the CDR3 DNA reads TGCGCCAGCAGTCTTGGACAGGGGGGGTACTATGGCTACACCTTC.

The chain is built from TRBV20-1 and TRBJ2-3, with D unclear. Looked up from germline, CDR1 is DFQATT and CDR2 is SNEGSKA (reference sequence). CDR3 size: 11 residues. The V end was cut by 6 bases, the J end by 4 bases, with 8 bases between. Here the CDR3 reads CSASLSDTQYF. In DNA form, the CDR3 reads TGCAGTGCCTCATTGTCAGATACGCAGTATTTT.

The V and J genes are TRBV11-2 and TRBJ1-4; unclear D gene. Germline CDR1 SGHAT, CDR2 FQNNGV. This CDR3 has 16 amino acids. Trimming cost V 1 base and J 0 bases, with 9 bases left between them. CDR3 protein: CASSLVRVATNEKLFF. The DNA for the CDR3 is TGTGCCAGCAGCTTAGTTCGAGTGGCAACTAATGAAAAACTGTTTTTT.

The chain couples TRBV10-3 to TRBJ1-6; D not certain. V was cut by 4 bases and J by 10 bases, with 11 bases left in between. The CDR3 spans 13 residues. Per the germline V gene, CDR1 is ENHRY and CDR2 is SYGVKD. The CDR3 DNA follows: TGTGCCATCAGTGCCGACGGCGGGTCACCCCTCCACTTT. Its protein product is CAISADGGSPLHF.

The V gene is TRBV5-6, the J gene TRBJ1-1; 7 bases align to TRBD1. V lost 4 bases, J lost 3 bases, and 6 bases stayed unmatched. The CDR3 has 14 amino acids. The germline V gene encodes CDR1 SGHDT and CDR2 YYEEEE. The CDR3 nucleotides are TGTGCCAGCAGCGCTGAACAGGGGTACACTGAAGCTTTCTTT. Translated, it gives CASSAEQGYTEAFF.

This clone was recorded only once. The gene calls are TRBV11-3 and TRBJ2-3, with 11 bases identical to TRBD2. CDR1 and CDR2 from the germline V gene are SGHNT and YENEEA. This CDR3 has 18 amino acids. V lost 5 bases, J lost 4 bases, and 14 bases stayed unmatched. CDR3: CASSPTDSGRAGADTQYF. In nucleotides, the CDR3 is TGTGCCAGCAGCCCGACAGATAGCGGGAGGGCCGGGGCAGATACGCAGTATTTT.

In its sample, this clone was seen once. The V call is TRBV6-1, the J call TRBJ1-5; D ambiguous. The CDR3 contains 16 residues. The germline V and J ends were trimmed by 0 bases and 3 bases, with 12 bases remaining between them. CDR1 and CDR2 from the germline V gene are MNHNS and SASEGT. In DNA, the CDR3 is TGTGCCAGCAGTGAAGCGCTTCAGGCACCCAATCAGCCCCAGCATTTT. It is translated as CASSEALQAPNQPQHF.

In this sample, this clone turned up once. The chain combines TRBV28 with TRBJ2-7; D remains ambiguous. The CDR3 runs to 12 residues. Per the germline V gene, CDR1 is MDHEN and CDR2 is SYDVKM. Trimming removed 3 bases at V and 6 bases at J, with 9 bases between. The CDR3 sequence is CASSFRTFEQYF. In nucleotides, the CDR3 is TGTGCCAGCAGTTTCCGCACCTTCGAGCAGTACTTC. Together with reference TRBV28 and TRBJ2-7, the CDR3 gives the full variable domain: DVKVTQSSRYLVKRTGEKVFLECVQDMDHENMFWYRQDPGLGLRLIYFSYDVKMKEKGDIPEGYSVSREKKERFSLILESASTNQTSMYLCASSFRTFEQYFGPGTRLTVT.

This chain uses TRBV5-1 with TRBJ1-2; D ambiguous. V lost 6 bases, J lost 4 bases, and 16 bases lay in between. Germline assignment: CDR1 SGHRS and CDR2 YFSETQ. The CDR3 has 14 residues. The CDR3, as DNA: TGCGCCAGCACGTCCTCGGGGAGCGGCTATGGCTACACCTTC. Protein product: CASTSSGSGYGYTF.

CDR3 in DNA: TGTGCCAGCAGCACGCGTCGGGGGGACGAGCAGTACTTC. This translates into CASSTRRGDEQYF. This chain links TRBV11-2 with TRBJ2-7; 7 bases fit TRBD2. CDR3 length: 13 amino acids. The germline CDR1 and CDR2 sequences are SGHAT and FQNNGV. V was clipped by 5 bases and J by 5 bases; unmatched bases: 6.

The CDR3 sequence is CASSLVRGPTDTQYF. As DNA, the CDR3 is TGTGCCAGCAGCTTAGTTAGGGGCCCCACAGATACGCAGTATTTT. V usage is TRBV11-2 and J usage is TRBJ2-3; tentative D call: TRBD1 (5 bases). There are 15 residues in the CDR3. Looked up from germline, CDR1 is SGHAT and CDR2 is FQNNGV. V was cut by 1 base and J by 2 bases, with 10 bases left in between.

The chain has TRBV10-2 and TRBJ2-7, with 8 bases identical to TRBD1. Germline V gives CDR1 WSHSY, CDR2 SAAADI. The CDR3 has 13 amino acids. V trimming: 6 bases; J trimming: 3 bases; junction bases outside the gene matches: 4. As DNA, the CDR3 is TGCGCCAGCAGCCCAGGGACAGGCTACGAGCAGTACTTC. It codes for CASSPGTGYEQYF.

About this clone: Additional DNA sequences in this sample encode the identical CDR3. CDR3 residues: CASRASGANVLTF. CDR3 DNA: TGTGCCAGTAGGGCTTCTGGGGCCAACGTCCTGACTTTC. V and J are TRBV19 and TRBJ2-6; no definite D call. Germline CDR1 reads LNHDA; CDR2 reads SQIVND (reference sequence). Trimming pared 6 bases from V and 1 base from J, leaving 4 bases between. This CDR3 has 13 amino acids.

The chain uses TRBV28 and TRBJ2-7, with 9 positions matching TRBD1. J gave up 5 bases and V 5 bases, and 13 bases lay outside the gene matches. This CDR3 contains 16 residues. Germline V gene lookup returns CDR1 MDHEN and CDR2 SYDVKM. DNA for the CDR3: TGTGCCAGCAGTCCCCCCCCCGGGACAGGGAATGACGAGCAGTACTTC. Protein: CASSPPPGTGNDEQYF.

The J gene is TRBJ2-2, the V gene TRBV19, with 13 positions matching TRBD2. Losses at the gene ends were 10 bases for V and 5 bases for J; bases not matched to a gene: 16. Germline V CDR1 and CDR2: LNHDA, SQIVND (reference sequence). The CDR3 runs 18 residues. In DNA, the CDR3 is TGTGCCACTAACTCCGGGACTAGCGGGAAAGGCCGTACCGGGGAGCTGTTTTTT. Protein: CATNSGTSGKGRTGELFF.

This clone appeared a single time. The chain recombines TRBV6-4 with TRBJ2-2; D gene unclear. V was trimmed by 10 bases and J by 0 bases, leaving 15 bases between them. The CDR3 totals 15 residues. The germline V gene encodes CDR1 MRHNA and CDR2 SNTAGT. CDR3 sequence: CAILQETANTGELFF. CDR3 nucleotide sequence: TGTGCCATCCTCCAGGAAACCGCGAACACCGGGGAGCTGTTTTTT.

This clone has more than one count but fewer than ten. The chain carries TRBV11-3 and TRBJ2-3; possible D gene TRBD1, 6 bases. V lost 6 bases and J 5 bases, leaving 9 bases between the germline ends. This CDR3 comprises 12 residues. Germline CDR1 and CDR2: SGHNT and YENEEA. The CDR3 is CASSSQGDTQYF. As DNA, the CDR3 is TGTGCCAGCAGTTCACAGGGAGATACGCAGTATTTT.

V usage is TRBV9 and J usage is TRBJ2-7, with 12 positions matching TRBD2. Per germline, CDR1 SGDLS and CDR2 YYNGEE. The CDR3 extends over 15 amino acids. J was trimmed by 6 bases and V by 1 base; bases with no gene match: 5. CDR3 bases: TGTGCCAGCAGCGTACGACTAGCGGGGGTTAGCGAGCAGTACTTC. Its protein is CASSVRLAGVSEQYF.

The gene calls are TRBV3-1 (or the pseudogene TRBV3-2) and TRBJ2-5, with D unclear. Germline CDR1 reads LGHDT; CDR2 reads YNNKEL (reference sequence). This CDR3 contains 15 residues. V was pared by 0 bases and J by 5 bases, with 13 bases between. DNA for the CDR3: TGTGCCAGCAGCCAAGAGGACGCCGTTCGGGAGACCCAGTACTTC. Encoded protein: CASSQEDAVRETQYF.